Listed below are T cell receptor beta chains from one sample, sequenced in a study of radiation and T cells in renal cell carcinoma. Sequencing was performed with immunoSEQ multiplex PCR; in TCRdb, only in-frame clones are kept and a portion is missing. The sample yields roughly 130,000 clones, around nine tenths seen once. Sequencing used blood, obtained from a patient whose treatment included radiotherapy and nephrectomy. The receptors originated from a woman aged 65 to 85 with renal cell carcinoma. Each CDR3 is given without its conserved first and last residue.

v_call: TRBV27
j_call: TRBJ1-5
cdr3_aa: ASSTRTGGNQPQH

v_call: TRBV11-1
j_call: TRBJ2-7
cdr3_aa: ASSRRGLVDYEQY

v_call: TRBV7-3
j_call: TRBJ2-7
cdr3_aa: ASSYDSSSYEQY

v_call: TRBV6-1
j_call: TRBJ1-2
cdr3_aa: ASSAVFGGGNYGYT

v_call: TRBV9
j_call: TRBJ2-2
cdr3_aa: ASTRGVGELF

v_call: TRBV28
j_call: TRBJ1-1
cdr3_aa: ASSPWTSTTEAF

v_call: TRBV2
j_call: TRBJ1-1
cdr3_aa: ASTRDGRVNTEAF

v_call: TRBV5-1
j_call: TRBJ1-3
cdr3_aa: ASSLEGTSGNTIY

v_call: TRBV27
j_call: TRBJ1-4
cdr3_aa: ASSRDRGEKLF

v_call: TRBV30
j_call: TRBJ2-2
cdr3_aa: AWRHRQVTNTGELF

v_call: TRBV7-2
j_call: TRBJ2-1
cdr3_aa: ASSLGLAGGRNEQF

v_call: TRBV9
j_call: TRBJ1-6
cdr3_aa: ASSVAAGQSSPLH

v_call: TRBV30
j_call: TRBJ2-4
cdr3_aa: AWSVNLNIQY

v_call: TRBV19
j_call: TRBJ1-5
cdr3_aa: ASSMAAVTNQPQH

v_call: TRBV27
j_call: TRBJ1-2
cdr3_aa: ASSLSGRGYT